The rows below give T cell receptor beta chains drawn from one sample of a study of cytomegalovirus exposure and HLA in healthy donors. Some clones are missing from TCRdb's copy, which holds only in-frame ones; the method was immunoSEQ multiplex PCR. The profile shows approximately 250,000 clones, more than 70% of them singletons. Sequenced input: PBMCs. Every receptor here comes from a boy between 10 and 17 years old in good health and CMV-seronegative. Each CDR3 is given with its conserved first and last residue. A D gene is named only where the DNA matches it firmly. Part of the rows lack a size; the others show once, few, many or a class for expanded clones.

13	.	TRBD1	TRBV5-6	TRBJ1-1	TGTGCCAGCAGCAGGACAGGGTCCACTGAAGCTTTCTTT	CASSRTGSTEAFF
17	.	TRBD2	TRBV5-8	TRBJ2-1	TGTGCCAGCAGCGCCCCTAGCGGGGGGGCGCGGGAGGATGAGCAGTTCTTC	CASSAPSGGAREDEQFF
15	.	.	TRBV16	TRBJ2-3	TGTGCCAGCAGCCAACCGGGCGGGGACACAGATACGCAGTATTTT	CASSQPGGDTDTQYF
12	.	TRBD1	TRBV6-1	TRBJ1-2	TGTGCCAGCAGGAGGGACAGTTATGGCTACACCTTC	CASRRDSYGYTF
16	.	TRBD2	TRBV11-2	TRBJ2-3	TGTGCCAGCAGCCCCCCGAGCGGGAGAGGCACAGATACGCAGTATTTT	CASSPPSGRGTDTQYF
15	.	TRBD1	TRBV7-9	TRBJ2-3	TGTGCCAGCAGTTCAGGACAGGGACGAACAGATACGCAGTATTTT	CASSSGQGRTDTQYF
18	.	TRBD2	TRBV5-6	TRBJ2-5	TGTGCCAGCAGCTCCTTAACATTACAGCGGGAGAGGCGGGAGACCCAGTACTTC	CASSSLTLQRERRETQYF
15	.	.	TRBV7-8	TRBJ2-7	TGTGCCAGCAGCTTAGTAGTAGCCGTAACCTACGAGCAGTACTTC	CASSLVVAVTYEQYF
14	.	.	TRBV5-4	TRBJ2-7	TGTGCCAGCACCTCCACAGGGATTATCTACGAGCAGTACTTC	CASTSTGIIYEQYF
15	once	TRBD2	TRBV14	TRBJ2-1	TGTGCCAGCAGCCATAGTCTAGCGGGGGGGAATGAGCAGTTCTTC	CASSHSLAGGNEQFF
16	.	.	TRBV15	TRBJ1-1	TGTGCCACCAGCAGAGATTACGAGGAATTGAACACTGAAGCTTTCTTT	CATSRDYEELNTEAFF
15	.	.	TRBV9	TRBJ1-3	TGTGCCAGCAGCTCCGGGGGAACCCCTGGAAACACCATATATTTT	CASSSGGTPGNTIYF
15	.	.	TRBV2	TRBJ2-6	TGTGCCAGCAGCGATTCCCTACCTGGGGCCAACGTCCTGACTTTC	CASSDSLPGANVLTF
15	.	.	TRBV7-9	TRBJ1-1	TGTGCCAGCAGCTCCCTGAGGAGGGAAAACACTGAAGCTTTCTTT	CASSSLRRENTEAFF
14	.	.	TRBV5-5	TRBJ2-7	TGTGCCAGCAGCTTGTTCGAGATCACCTACGAGCAGTACTTC	CASSLFEITYEQYF
16	.	.	TRBV29-1	TRBJ2-7	TGCAGCGTTGAAGTGAATCGCGTAGATTTCTCCTACGAGCAGTACTTC	CSVEVNRVDFSYEQYF
14	.	.	TRBV5-1	TRBJ2-3	TGCGCCAGCAGTTTCGGGTATAGCACAGATACGCAGTATTTT	CASSFGYSTDTQYF
15	.	TRBD2	TRBV5-6	TRBJ2-3	TGTGCCAGCAGCCGGTCGGGGGGAGAATATGATACGCAGTATTTT	CASSRSGGEYDTQYF
14	.	.	TRBV7-2	TRBJ2-5	TGTGCCAGCAGCTTAGCGCCAGGATCCGGGACCCAGTACTTC	CASSLAPGSGTQYF
15	.	.	TRBV5-8	TRBJ1-1	TGTGCCAGCAGCTCGACAGGCACGGCGAACACTGAAGCTTTCTTT	CASSSTGTANTEAFF
15	.	TRBD1	TRBV4-1	TRBJ2-5	TGCGCCAGCAGTCTCACTCGGACAGGGCAAGAGACCCAGTACTTC	CASSLTRTGQETQYF
15	.	.	TRBV7-6	TRBJ2-7	TGTGCCAGCAGCCCGAGGGGGGGCCTTGGATACGAGCAGTACTTC	CASSPRGGLGYEQYF
15	once	TRBD1	TRBV19	TRBJ1-5	TGTGCCAGTAGTAGGGACAGGGACGGCAATCAGCCCCAGCATTTT	CASSRDRDGNQPQHF
16	.	TRBD2	TRBV27	TRBJ2-7	TGTGCCAGCAGTTTATATACTAGCGGGTCCCCCTACGAGCAGTACTTC	CASSLYTSGSPYEQYF
14	.	TRBD1	TRBV10-3	TRBJ1-1	TGTGCCATCAGTGAAAGACAGGGGGTTACTGAAGCTTTCTTT	CAISERQGVTEAFF
11	once	TRBD1	TRBV30	TRBJ1-1	TGTGCCTGCCCTTCAGGGGGAGAAGCTTTCTTT	CACPSGGEAFF
14	.	TRBD1	TRBV6-5	TRBJ2-7	TGTGCCAGCAGATCAACTTGGACAGGGACCGAGCAGTACTTC	CASRSTWTGTEQYF
15	.	.	TRBV10-1	TRBJ2-7	TGCGCCAGCAGTGAGGGCCCGGCGGGGATCTACGAGCAGTACTTC	CASSEGPAGIYEQYF